The present T cell receptor (beta chain) was sequenced within a study of blood T cells in healthy people across ages (dated by TCRdb to the mid-2010s). Background for the entire study: In model experiments, template switching captured roughly one uniquely barcoded TCR beta cDNA molecule for every two T cells. Using deep sequencing normalized with unique cDNA molecular identifiers, the study measured how TCR beta repertoire diversity changes with age. Donors were grouped into four age groups: young (average 16 years), middle-aged (39), aged (about 60) and long-lived (about 89). To avoid experimental bias, donors of different ages were randomly spread across the sequencing lanes. Using the same blood draw, the study looked at two additional independent replicas of 1 million unique cDNA reads for two donors, one aged 18 to 30 and the other aged 80 or older. General conclusions and limits of the study: Because donor CMV infection status was unknown, age-related changes in expanded clonotypes were potentially confounded. A strong correlation was found between observed TCR beta diversity and the percentage of naive T cells measured by flow cytometry. Compared with the aged group, the long-lived group had more naive CD4+ T cells, fewer expanded clones and increased TCR diversity, suggesting age selection. Because profiling used bulk unsorted PBMCs, naive and antigen-experienced compartments could not be compared conclusively. As age increased, observed TCR beta diversity per million T cells dropped in a roughly linear way, and a significant reduction was already evident by age 40. Estimates of total diversity from one million sequenced T cells were regarded as lower bounds and underestimates.

Library creation used 5' RACE. TCRdb shows the sequencer as Illumina HiSeq 2500. A second PCR of about 7 to 12 cycles was performed with a sample-barcoded 5' primer and a J-beta primer mix. Each TCR beta cDNA molecule received a unique molecular identifier from a template-switch 5' adaptor carrying 12 random nucleotides. Each sample yielded at least 2.5 million CDR3-containing paired-end reads. First-strand cDNA synthesis was performed from all RNA using the Mint cDNA synthesis kit, with priming by a TRBC-specific oligonucleotide. Following uracil-DNA glycosylase treatment, all cDNA underwent a first 18-cycle PCR with the universal primers M1SS and BC2_uni_R. Regarding the original processing steps: For normalization, 1 million high-quality reads were randomly selected from each sample, with every read carrying a distinct molecular identifier. Instead of being binned into consensus sequences, reads with shared molecular identifiers were discarded. CDR3 identification, clonotype clustering and error correction used MiTCR with a Q25 quality threshold and the strictest error-elimination algorithm. A nonparametric unseen species model with Euler transformation was used to estimate a lower bound on total TCR beta diversity. TCRdb reanalyzed the raw reads on its own, using fastp at Q25 for trimming and MiXCR for clone calling, and kept in-frame beta chains. Each CDR3 protein gets just one entry, which takes the most common genes and DNA from the rows behind it. These V and J calls are TCRdb output, not the study's own analysis. Across this sample there are some 710,000 distinct CDR3 sequences, with about a fifth seen only once. Under 25% of the sample comes from the top ten.

The 39 donors, aged about 6 to 95 years, were systemically healthy Caucasian individuals from Russia. Each donor gave 8.5 to 10 milliliters of peripheral blood, collected into EDTA-treated Vacutainer tubes. Ficoll-Paque density-gradient centrifugation was used to isolate PBMCs, with at least 7 million obtained per sample. Total RNA, at least 5.5 micrograms per sample, was extracted from PBMCs with Trizol reagent. For every donor, an aliquot of PBMCs went through flow cytometry to measure the percentages of naive CD45RAhigh/CD27high T cells. This clonotype appeared a few times. Its antigen target is currently unknown. No base quality information exists; no much larger clone differs at one position. Sequences SGDLS (CDR1) and YYNGEE (CDR2) are obtained from the germline V gene. The CDR3 has 14 amino acids, counting the end cysteine and phenylalanine. This entry keeps only the CDR3 DNA: 42 bases, framed from base 1. V trim: 4 bases; J trim: 3 bases; unmatched bases: 6.

Sequenced input: blood. The TCR sequence derives from a man between 65 and 85 years old in good health. The rearranged segments are TRBV9 and TRBJ1-1; 7 nucleotides in the junction match TRBD1. The CDR3 is CASSQRDRDTEAFF. The nucleotides read TGTGCCAGCAGCCAACGAGACAGGGACACTGAAGCTTTCTTT.